The clone carrying this T cell receptor (beta chain) has only a few counts. Antigen unknown. The sample originates from a study of T-cell memory formation after mild COVID-19. Study-level background: TCR clusters were mostly donor specific. Broader study findings: Day 15 to 85 contracting clones showed balanced CD4/CD8; day 15 to 37 expanders favored CD4+. Pre-infection memory carried some responding clones, suggesting that cross-reactive memory joined.

Each CDR3 protein is one row after TCRdb ran MiXCR on the 5' RACE reads. The data contain 350,000 to 500,000 distinct CDR3 sequences, roughly a quarter of them seen just once; the ten biggest clones take up over 10%. Germline trimming cut 3 bases from V and 1 base from J; bases unmatched to any gene: 4. CDR1 is DFQATT and CDR2 is SNEGSKA in the germline V gene (reference sequence). The CDR3 totals 15 residues. Sequenced: PBMCs or a T cell subset sorted from them (not recorded which). The receptor comes from an adult woman who had mild COVID-19 (a few samples of this study predate the infection). Cell type and time point are not known. This chain connects TRBV20-1 to TRBJ2-2; 8 bases agree with TRBD1. The CDR3 loop is CSARTGTGNTGELFF. The CDR3, as DNA: TGCAGTGCTAGGACCGGGACAGGGAACACCGGGGAGCTGTTTTTT.